The 30 T cell receptor beta chains reported below all come from one sample, sequenced in a study of radiation and T cells in renal cell carcinoma. Time point defined: baseline pretreatment blood. This sample's treatment: 15 Gy SBRT to primary tumor, nephrectomy 4 weeks later. Assay used: immunoSEQ multiplex PCR; TCRdb lists only in-frame clones, some missing. The sample contains about 49,000 clones, 75% to 85% of which appear only once. Sequenced here: blood, sampled from a patient whose treatment included radiotherapy and nephrectomy. The source is a woman in her seventies with renal cell carcinoma.

The chain has TRBV2 and TRBJ1-5, with 7 nucleotides matching TRBD1. The trim removed 6 bases at V and 3 bases at J, leaving 8 bases unmatched. The germline V gene has CDR1 SNHLY and CDR2 FYNNEI. The CDR3 loop spans 15 amino acids. For the CDR3, the DNA is TGTGCCAGCAGAGGAGTGACAGGGTACAATCAGCCCCAGCATTTT. Encoded protein: CASRGVTGYNQPQHF. Full variable domain (rest looked up from reference TRBV2 and TRBJ1-5): EPEVTQTPSHQVTQMGQEVILRCVPISNHLYFYWYRQILGQKVEFLVSFYNNEISEKSEIFDDQFSVERPDGSNFTLKIRSTKLEDSAMYFCASRGVTGYNQPQHFGDGTRLSIL.

This chain joins TRBV10-3 and TRBJ2-7; D might be TRBD2 (6 bases). The CDR3 covers 14 residues. CDR1 is ENHRY, CDR2 SYGVKD, per germline. V was shortened by 0 bases and J by 5 bases, with 11 bases between the two germline ends. The CDR3, as DNA: TGTGCCATCAGTGAGTCGATAGGAGGGAACGAGCAGTACTTC. It codes for CAISESIGGNEQYF.

V gene TRBV30 combines with J gene TRBJ2-7; 9 bases match TRBD1. V lost 3 bases and J lost 1; bases outside the gene matches: 4. The CDR3 sequence is 14 residues long. From germline, CDR1 is GTSNPN and CDR2 SVGIG (reference sequence). The CDR3 nucleotides are TGTGCCTGGAGAACCGGGACAGGGTCCTACGAGCAGTACTTC. Translating gives CAWRTGTGSYEQYF.

V and J are TRBV6-1 and TRBJ2-7; D gene unclear. The germline V gene has CDR1 MNHNS and CDR2 SASEGT. V gave up 1 base and J gave up 0 bases, with 13 bases separating them. The CDR3 has 16 amino acids. The CDR3 DNA reads as TGTGCCAGCAGTGAAGGGGCCAACTTGAGCTCCTACGAGCAGTACTTC. This gives the protein CASSEGANLSSYEQYF.

This clone occurred a few times. This sequence joins TRBV18 and TRBJ1-1, with D maybe TRBD1 (5 bases). Per germline, CDR1 KGHSH and CDR2 LQKENI. This CDR3 is 14 amino acids long. Deletions cut 3 bases from V and 4 bases from J, with 12 bases between. The CDR3, as DNA: TGTGCCAGCTCACCCCGGGACGGCCCCACTGAAGCTTTCTTT. It is translated as CASSPRDGPTEAFF.

The chain employs TRBV19 and TRBJ2-4, with TRBD2 matching over 9 bases. Germline V CDR1 and CDR2: LNHDA, SQIVND (reference sequence). CDR3 length equals 14 residues. Unmatched junction bases numbered 8, after V lost 6 bases and J lost 8 bases. Here the CDR3 reads CASSPRGTSHIQYF. CDR3 DNA sequence: TGTGCCAGTAGCCCGAGGGGGACTAGCCACATTCAGTACTTC.

The chain carries TRBV7-9 and TRBJ1-3; TRBD1 matches at 9 bases. The germline V gene encodes CDR1 SEHNR and CDR2 FQNEAQ (reference sequence). J lost 7 bases, V lost 5 bases, and 9 bases had no gene match. CDR3 length: 15 residues. The CDR3 sequence is CASSPEGQGRNTIYF. The CDR3 DNA reads TGTGCCAGCAGCCCGGAGGGACAGGGACGTAACACCATATATTTT.

The chain joins TRBV21-1 to TRBJ2-7; TRBD2 is the table's D call and was not checked against the DNA. TRBV21-1 is a known pseudogene. This CDR3 contains 14 residues. The CDR3 loop is CASSKARSYRKQYF. Here the CDR3 DNA reads TGTGCCAGCAGCAAAGCTAGGAGCTATCGGAAGCAGTACTTC.

The rearrangement joins TRBV29-1 to TRBJ2-3, with 9 bases fitting TRBD1. CDR1 SQVTM and CDR2 ANQGSEA come from the germline V gene. This CDR3 spans 14 amino acids. Trimming at V came to 5 bases and at J to 2 bases, leaving 5 bases not matched to a gene. In DNA form, the CDR3 reads TGCAGCGTTCGACAGGGGGGGATCACAGATACGCAGTATTTT. As protein: CSVRQGGITDTQYF.

A few counts support this clone. The chain combines TRBV4-1 with TRBJ2-7, with D tentatively TRBD1 or TRBD2 (5 bases each). V lost 3 bases to trimming and J lost 3 bases, with 12 bases between them. CDR3 length: 14 amino acids. Germline CDR1 reads MGHRA; CDR2 reads YSYEKL. In DNA, the CDR3 is TGCGCCAGCAGCCACCCCGGGACGCTCTACGAGCAGTACTTC. This encodes CASSHPGTLYEQYF.

The chain links TRBV5-1 to TRBJ2-3, with 9 positions matching TRBD2. V lost 0 bases to trimming and J lost 2 bases; unmatched junction nucleotides: 4. The CDR3 extends over 16 amino acids. The germline V gene encodes CDR1 SGHRS and CDR2 YFSETQ. The CDR3, as DNA: TGCGCCAGCAGCTTGGGTAGCGGGGGTTTCACAGATACGCAGTATTTT. Protein product: CASSLGSGGFTDTQYF. Full variable domain (outside the CDR3, taken from reference TRBV5-1 and TRBJ2-3): KAGVTQTPRYLIKTRGQQVTLSCSPISGHRSVSWYQQTPGQGLQFLFEYFSETQRNKGNFPGRFSGRQFSNSRSEMNVSTLELGDSALYLCASSLGSGGFTDTQYFGPGTRLTVL.

This chain links TRBV9 with TRBJ2-7, with no clear D. This CDR3 contains 15 residues. Germline V gene sequence: CDR1 SGDLS, CDR2 YYNGEE. The V end lost 4 bases, the J end lost 2 bases, and 16 bases lay between the germline ends. Written as DNA, the CDR3 is TGTGCCAGCAGCTCCAGTTTCGGGCCCACCTACGAGCAGTACTTC. This encodes CASSSSFGPTYEQYF.

V usage is TRBV15 and J usage is TRBJ1-5; 9 nucleotides match TRBD1. Germline trimming cut 2 bases from V and 6 bases from J; bases unmatched to any gene: 5. The CDR3 length is 15 residues. Germline CDR1 is LNHNV and CDR2 is YYDKDF (reference sequence). The CDR3 spells CATSRRTGGGQPQHF. CDR3 coding DNA: TGTGCCACCAGCAGACGAACAGGGGGCGGTCAGCCCCAGCATTTT.

The chain joins TRBV6-6 to TRBJ1-6, with D possibly being TRBD1 (6 bases). CDR1 and CDR2 (germline): MNHNY, SVGAGI (reference sequence). The CDR3 contains 13 residues. V lost 6 bases, J lost 8 bases, and 11 bases lay in between. CDR3 sequence (DNA): TGTGCCAGCAGACAGGGTTTGGATTCACCCCTCCACTTT. Amino acid sequence: CASRQGLDSPLHF.

The chain combines TRBV14 with TRBJ2-5; D is unclear. Germline CDR1 is SGHDN and CDR2 is FVKESK. The CDR3 length is 13 residues. Between the trimmed V and J ends, which lost 5 bases and 6 bases, there was a span of 13 bases. The chain's CDR3 is CASSLRVPKTQYF. The CDR3 DNA sequence: TGTGCCAGCAGCTTAAGGGTGCCAAAGACCCAGTACTTC.

The chain carries TRBV9 and TRBJ2-3; tentatively, D is TRBD2 (6 bases). Trimming left V 0 bases short and J 2 bases short, with 13 bases between. This CDR3 is built from 16 residues. From germline, CDR1 is SGDLS and CDR2 YYNGEE. The CDR3 spells CASSVGVEGHTDTQYF. The CDR3 region has the DNA TGTGCCAGCAGCGTAGGAGTGGAGGGGCACACAGATACGCAGTATTTT.

This clone has just one count. This chain joins TRBV7-2 and TRBJ1-4, with D possibly matching TRBD1 (6 bases). CDR3 length: 13 residues. Germline V gene data show CDR1 as SGHTA and CDR2 as FQGNSA. With 8 bases removed from V and 5 bases from J, the gap between germline ends came to 12 bases. The CDR3, as DNA: TGTGCCAGCTCGACAGGCCCAAATGAAAAACTGTTTTTT. Amino acids: CASSTGPNEKLFF.

Of note for this clone: This specimen includes other DNA sequences encoding the same CDR3. The chain recombines TRBV10-3 with TRBJ2-7; TRBD2 might be the D (5 bases). The CDR3 is 16 amino acids. Germline V CDR1 and CDR2: ENHRY, SYGVKD. Trimming removed 3 bases at V and 0 bases at J, with 15 bases between. In DNA form, the CDR3 reads TGTGCCATCAGTGAATACGGGGTAGGGAGCTCCTACGAGCAGTACTTC. Translation: CAISEYGVGSSYEQYF.

CDR3 nucleotide sequence: TGTGCCAGCAGTTGGACAGGGGGCTTAGGTTATGGCTACACCTTC. Its protein product is CASSWTGGLGYGYTF. The chain has TRBV27 and TRBJ1-2, with TRBD1 matching over 11 bases. CDR1 is MNHEY, CDR2 SMNVEV, per germline (reference sequence). The CDR3 contains 15 residues. With V trimmed by 4 bases and J by 5 bases, 6 bases remained unmatched.

This clone was counted a single time. The chain joins TRBV7-2 to TRBJ1-5; D unresolved. In germline, CDR1 is SGHTA, CDR2 FQGNSA. Trimming cost V 5 bases and J 1 base, with 12 bases left between them. The CDR3 extends over 15 amino acids. The CDR3 protein is CASSDAGRSNQPQHF. CDR3 in DNA: TGTGCCAGCAGCGATGCGGGGAGAAGCAATCAGCCCCAGCATTTT.

The chain employs TRBV5-1 and TRBJ2-7, with D perhaps matching TRBD2 (5 bases). The CDR3 runs to 14 residues. Germline assignment: CDR1 SGHRS and CDR2 YFSETQ. V was trimmed by 0 bases and J by 5 bases, leaving 12 bases between them. The CDR3 DNA is TGCGCCAGCAGCTTGGGTGGAGGATTTAACGAGCAGTACTTC. This codes for CASSLGGGFNEQYF.

This clone was seen just once. The chain is built from TRBV2 and TRBJ2-3; D is unclear. Germline CDR1 reads SNHLY; CDR2 reads FYNNEI. V was trimmed by 6 bases and J by 5 bases, leaving 6 bases between them. The CDR3 contains 11 residues. In DNA, the CDR3 is TGTGCCAGCAGCCCCCTAGATACGCAGTATTTT. It is translated as CASSPLDTQYF.

This clone has at least ten counts. J is TRBJ2-7 and V is TRBV13, with 9 bases fitting TRBD2. The CDR3 runs to 15 residues. The junction had 4 bases not matched to a gene; V was cut back by 4 bases and J by 0 bases. Germline CDR1 and CDR2: PRHDT and FYEKMQ (reference sequence). In DNA, the CDR3 is TGTGCCAGCAGCTCGAGGACTAGCGACTCCTACGAGCAGTACTTC. Protein: CASSSRTSDSYEQYF.

This clone was counted once. The J gene is TRBJ2-1, the V gene TRBV5-4; 7 bases agree with TRBD1. The CDR3 has 15 amino acids. With V trimmed by 4 bases and J by 3 bases, 7 bases remained unmatched. Looked up from germline, CDR1 is SGHNT and CDR2 is YYREEE (reference sequence). The DNA of the CDR3 is TGTGCCAGCAGCGCACCGGGACAGAACTACAATGAGCAGTTCTTC. This encodes CASSAPGQNYNEQFF.

The V gene is TRBV7-8, the J gene TRBJ2-2; D remains ambiguous. With 5 bases removed from V and 5 bases from J, the gap between germline ends came to 9 bases. The germline gives CDR1 SGHVS, CDR2 FQNEAQ. This CDR3 is built from 13 residues. The CDR3 loop reads CASSRRETGELFF. CDR3 DNA sequence: TGTGCCAGCAGCCGGAGAGAGACCGGGGAGCTGTTTTTT.

The V call is TRBV14, the J call TRBJ2-2; perhaps TRBD2 as D (6 bases). V gave up 1 base and J gave up 3 bases, with 12 bases separating them. Germline CDR1 is SGHDN and CDR2 is FVKESK. The CDR3 runs to 16 residues. In DNA, the CDR3 is TGTGCCAGCAGCCAAGGTGGGACTCCCTACACCGGGGAGCTGTTTTTT. Translation gives CASSQGGTPYTGELFF.

V and J are TRBV14 and TRBJ2-2; a weak D match, TRBD1 (7 bases). This CDR3 is 17 amino acids long. V gave up 4 bases and J gave up 4 bases, with 19 bases separating them. From germline, CDR1 is SGHDN and CDR2 FVKESK. CDR3 DNA sequence: TGTGCCAGCAGCCGGCCGGAGGGGGCATTGGGCACCGGGGAGCTGTTTTTT. This gives the protein CASSRPEGALGTGELFF.

The V call is TRBV7-8, the J call TRBJ2-3; D gene uncertain. The V end lost 0 bases, the J end lost 7 bases, and 5 bases lay between the germline ends. CDR3 length: 12 residues. Germline-derived CDR1 and CDR2 are SGHVS and FQNEAQ. This CDR3 is CASSLALNTQYF. In nucleotides, the CDR3 is TGTGCCAGCAGCTTAGCGCTAAATACGCAGTATTTT.

The chain links TRBV27 to TRBJ2-7, with a tentative D call TRBD2 (5 bases). The CDR3 length is 14 residues. V gave up 10 bases and J gave up 1 base, with 17 bases separating them. Germline V lookup: CDR1 MNHEY, CDR2 SMNVEV (reference sequence). CDR3 residues: CATEGRHPSYEQYF. The CDR3 DNA reads TGTGCCACCGAGGGCCGTCACCCTTCCTACGAGCAGTACTTC.

The table lists this clone with a few counts. The V gene is TRBV7-6, the J gene TRBJ2-1, with D possibly being TRBD2 (5 bases). The V gene lost 1 base and the J gene lost 7 bases, with 8 bases spanning the gap. Germline CDR1 and CDR2: SGHVS and FNYEAQ. The CDR3 has 13 residues. The CDR3 DNA follows: TGTGCCAGCAGCTTAGAGGAGGATAATGAGCAGTTCTTC. It yields the protein CASSLEEDNEQFF.